The 17 T cell receptor beta chains in this list originate from one sample, sequenced in a study of post-analysis software for immune sequencing data. Unique molecular identifiers tagged the TCR beta cDNA libraries. Via MiXCR, TCRdb re-called the PCR reads, giving one row per CDR3 protein. The table has about 820,000 distinct CDR3 sequences, approximately 57% seen once. The study, taken as a whole, reports: A few TRBV segments (TRBV5-6, TRBV5-1 and TRBV20-1 among them) occurred more frequently in patients than in controls.

No cognate antigen is known for these TCRs. Specimen: blood. Receptor source: a girl under 18 with multiple sclerosis.

J is TRBJ2-7 and V is TRBV2; D remains unclear. Per germline, CDR1 SNHLY and CDR2 FYNNEI. Trimming stripped 3 bases from V and 1 base from J, with 7 bases between. The CDR3 is made up of 13 amino acids. The CDR3 region is CASSDSQSYEQYF. The DNA for the CDR3 is TGTGCCAGCAGTGACAGCCAGTCCTACGAGCAGTACTTC. Using reference TRBV2 and TRBJ2-7 for the parts outside the CDR3, the full variable domain is EPEVTQTPSHQVTQMGQEVILRCVPISNHLYFYWYRQILGQKVEFLVSFYNNEISEKSEIFDDQFSVERPDGSNFTLKIRSTKLEDSAMYFCASSDSQSYEQYFGPGTRLTVT.

This clonotype was seen a handful of times. The rearrangement joins TRBV7-6 to TRBJ2-3, with no clear D. The CDR3 loop spans 14 amino acids. Per germline, CDR1 SGHVS and CDR2 FNYEAQ. Trimming cost V 4 bases and J 5 bases, with 13 bases left between them. The CDR3 DNA follows: TGTGCCAGCAGCTGGGCGACCCGAGGAGATACGCAGTATTTT. Encoded protein: CASSWATRGDTQYF.

The chain is built from TRBV7-3 and TRBJ2-1; 12 bases align to TRBD2. CDR3 size: 15 residues. The V and J ends lost 6 bases and 7 bases, in that order; junction bases with no gene match: 7. Germline CDR1 reads SGHTA; CDR2 reads FQGTGA. The DNA of the CDR3 is TGTGCCAGCAGTCGACGACTAGCGGGAGAGAATGAGCAGTTCTTC. It encodes CASSRRLAGENEQFF.

The rearrangement joins TRBV5-1 to TRBJ2-1; D not resolved. The germline V gene encodes CDR1 SGHRS and CDR2 YFSETQ. Trimming pared 3 bases from V and 8 bases from J, leaving 9 bases between. The CDR3 sequence is 12 residues long. The CDR3, as DNA: TGCGCCAGCAGCTCTTTTGCAGATGAGCAGTTCTTC. It encodes CASSSFADEQFF.

The CDR3 protein is CASSPGDGGGYTF. CDR3 bases: TGCGCCAGCAGCCCAGGGGACGGCGGTGGCTACACCTTC. The V and J genes are TRBV5-1 and TRBJ1-2; weak D call: TRBD1 (6 bases). The CDR3 has 13 amino acids. Per the germline V gene, CDR1 is SGHRS and CDR2 is YFSETQ. V was cut by 4 bases and J by 7 bases, with 14 bases left in between.

The chain recombines TRBV5-1 with TRBJ2-5, with D possibly TRBD1 on 5 matching bases. Trimming took off 0 bases at V and 2 bases at J, with 11 bases between the two ends. The CDR3 contains 15 residues. Per germline, CDR1 SGHRS and CDR2 YFSETQ. The CDR3 protein is CASSLGPGFQETQYF. In DNA form, the CDR3 reads TGCGCCAGCAGCTTGGGCCCAGGGTTTCAAGAGACCCAGTACTTC.

The chain links TRBV20-1 to TRBJ2-5; D not certain. The CDR3 runs 11 residues. CDR1 and CDR2 from the germline V gene are DFQATT and SNEGSKA (reference sequence). Trimming left V 2 bases short and J 2 bases short, with 3 bases between. CDR3 nucleotides: TGCAGTGCTAGAATGCAAGAGACCCAGTACTTC. Encoded protein: CSARMQETQYF.

The chain links TRBV20-1 to TRBJ2-4, with 8 nucleotides matching TRBD2. Gene TRBJ2-7 matches the end of the DNA better, so the J call may be wrong. The V gene's germline CDR1 is DFQATT and CDR2 SNEGSKA (reference sequence). The CDR3 loop spans 15 amino acids. The CDR3 loop reads CSARDTGGGTYEQYF. The CDR3 nucleotides read TGCAGTGCTAGAGACACGGGGGGGGGAACCTACGAGCAGTACTTC.

This clonotype has a handful of counts. This chain uses TRBV12-3 or TRBV12-4 with TRBJ1-2, with TRBD1 matching over 11 bases. The CDR3 covers 15 residues. The V gene end was trimmed by 5 bases and the J gene end by 4 bases; junction bases not matched to a gene: 6. The CDR3 loop reads CASSPRTGGVYGYTF. CDR3 in DNA: TGTGCCAGCAGTCCCCGGACAGGGGGCGTCTATGGCTACACCTTC.

This chain links TRBV20-1 with TRBJ1-1, with D possibly matching TRBD1 (6 bases). Trimming removed 3 bases from V and 2 bases from J, with 16 bases in between. Germline V gene data show CDR1 as DFQATT and CDR2 as SNEGSKA (reference sequence). The CDR3 contains 15 residues. In nucleotides, the CDR3 is TGCAGTGCTAGCTCGCCGGACAGAGAAAACACTGAAGCTTTCTTT. The encoded protein is CSASSPDRENTEAFF.

This clonotype was counted only a few times. The genes are TRBV29-1 and TRBJ2-6; the match to TRBD1 covers 10 bases. V gave up 1 base and J gave up 0 bases; unmatched junction bases: 3. Per the germline V gene, CDR1 is SQVTM and CDR2 is ANQGSEA. This CDR3 spans 17 amino acids. The CDR3 nucleotides are TGCAGCGTTGAAGGGGACAGGGGAAGCTCTGGGGCCAACGTCCTGACTTTC. It yields the protein CSVEGDRGSSGANVLTF.

The rearrangement uses TRBV6-1 and TRBJ2-4; TRBD1 agrees at 7 bases. The J call may be mistaken, given a closer DNA end match to TRBJ2-5. The CDR3 loop spans 18 amino acids. Germline CDR1 MNHNS, CDR2 SASEGT. The CDR3 loop reads CASSSGGRGSDKRETQYF. For the CDR3, the DNA is TGTGCCAGCAGCTCTGGGGGCAGGGGGAGTGACAAGCGTGAGACCCAGTACTTC.

This clonotype showed up just a few times. The chain links TRBV5-1 to TRBJ2-1, with D unresolved. Trimming cost V 0 bases and J 0 bases, with 7 bases left between them. Germline values: CDR1 SGHRS, CDR2 YFSETQ. This CDR3 spans 15 amino acids. CDR3 residues: CASSLVGLSYNEQFF. CDR3 nucleotide sequence: TGCGCCAGCAGCTTGGTCGGTCTCTCCTACAATGAGCAGTTCTTC.

The rearrangement joins TRBV5-5 to TRBJ2-7; the D gene is possibly TRBD1 (5 bases). This CDR3 is built from 14 residues. CDR1 SGHKS and CDR2 YYEKEE come from the germline V gene (reference sequence). Trimming removed 2 bases from V and 4 bases from J, with 13 bases in between. For the CDR3, the DNA is TGTGCCAGCAGCTTTAATGTGGGGCAGTACGAGCAGTACTTC. Its translation is CASSFNVGQYEQYF.

This clonotype was seen only a few times. The CDR3 region is CSAPPRASGSTDTQYF. The CDR3 nucleotides are TGCAGTGCTCCCCCTCGGGCTAGCGGGAGTACGGATACGCAGTATTTT. The V and J genes are TRBV20-1 and TRBJ2-3; 10 bases match TRBD2. The CDR3 loop spans 16 amino acids. Trimming removed 5 bases from V and 6 bases from J; junction bases left unmatched: 14. CDR1 is DFQATT and CDR2 is SNEGSKA in the germline V gene (reference sequence).

V is TRBV5-1 and J is TRBJ1-1; D uncertain. The CDR3 has 13 residues. Looked up from germline, CDR1 is SGHRS and CDR2 is YFSETQ. The ends were cut back, 3 bases at V and 2 bases at J, with 8 bases in the middle. The CDR3 spells CASSSWANTEAFF. CDR3 in DNA: TGCGCCAGCAGCTCCTGGGCCAACACTGAAGCTTTCTTT. Based on the CDR3 plus reference TRBV5-1 and TRBJ1-1, the full variable domain is KAGVTQTPRYLIKTRGQQVTLSCSPISGHRSVSWYQQTPGQGLQFLFEYFSETQRNKGNFPGRFSGRQFSNSRSEMNVSTLELGDSALYLCASSSWANTEAFFGQGTRLTVV.

Worth noting for this clonotype: At one boundary the junction diverges from the germline segment, which might be a read error. The V and J genes are TRBV5-1 and TRBJ2-6, with a tentative D call TRBD1 (5 bases). Germline CDR1 and CDR2: SGHRS and YFSETQ. The CDR3 is 17 amino acids. The CDR3 DNA is TGCGCCAGTAGCTTGGATGCAGGGAAATCTGGGGCCAACGTCCTGACTTTC. It translates to CASSLDAGKSGANVLTF.